Below are 6 T cell receptor beta chains sequenced from a single sample in a study of T cells in tuberculosis. The method was immunoSEQ multiplex PCR; TCRdb's version includes in-frame clones alone and lacks a portion of them. The sample holds 30,000 to 40,000 clones, about 97% seen once. The sequenced sample consisted of PBMCs. These receptors all stem from a donor aged 5 to 30 with latent tuberculosis or without tuberculosis infection.

This chain links TRBV29-1 with TRBJ2-1, with TRBD2 identical over 7 bases. The CDR3 totals 14 residues. The ends lost 5 bases at V and 3 bases at J; junction bases unmatched: 7. CDR1 is SQVTM and CDR2 is ANQGSEA in the germline V gene. The DNA for the CDR3 is TGCAGCGTTCGAGTAGCGGGCCTCTACAATGAGCAGTTCTTC. Translated, it gives CSVRVAGLYNEQFF.

The chain combines TRBV5-1 with TRBJ2-7, with 8 bases fitting TRBD2. The germline gives CDR1 SGHRS, CDR2 YFSETQ. V shed 5 bases and J 7 bases; nucleotides not matched to a gene: 20. The CDR3 is 17 residues long. CDR3 bases: TGCGCCAGCAGATTGTCGGAGGGGCAATCAAGCGGGGGTGAGCAGTACTTC. This sequence encodes CASRLSEGQSSGGEQYF.

This chain connects TRBV4-2 to TRBJ2-7; TRBD1 aligns across 9 bases. Per germline, CDR1 LGHNA and CDR2 YNFKEQ. With V trimmed by 2 bases and J by 3 bases, 2 bases remained unmatched. This CDR3 contains 14 residues. The CDR3 reads CASSQPGQGYEQYF. DNA of the CDR3: TGTGCCAGCAGCCAACCGGGACAGGGCTACGAGCAGTACTTC.

The chain recombines TRBV6-4 with TRBJ1-1; 8 nucleotides match TRBD1. The CDR3 runs 14 residues. V was clipped by 3 bases and J by 6 bases; unmatched bases: 6. CDR1 and CDR2 (germline): MRHNA, SNTAGT. CDR3 nucleotides: TGTGCCAGCAGTGATTCAACAGGGGGTTCTGAAGCTTTCTTT. Translation gives CASSDSTGGSEAFF.

The genes are TRBV4-1 and TRBJ2-3, with 7 nucleotides matching TRBD2. The CDR3 is 14 residues long. Germline values: CDR1 MGHRA, CDR2 YSYEKL. Losses at the gene ends were 4 bases for V and 6 bases for J; bases not matched to a gene: 7. Here the CDR3 reads CASSRRDYTDTQYF. DNA of the CDR3: TGCGCCAGCAGCCGCCGGGACTACACCGATACGCAGTATTTT.

The V and J genes are TRBV11-2 and TRBJ1-4, with D perhaps TRBD1 (5 bases). The CDR3 has 17 amino acids. Germline V gene sequence: CDR1 SGHAT, CDR2 FQNNGV. Trimming stripped 1 base from V and 4 bases from J, with 16 bases between. The CDR3 region has the DNA TGTGCCAGCAGCTTAGGGAGGGGCGCGTTCCTTAATGAAAAACTGTTTTTT. Translated, it gives CASSLGRGAFLNEKLFF. The complete variable domain, with remaining parts taken from reference TRBV11-2 and TRBJ1-4, reads EAGVAQSPRYKIIEKRQSVAFWCNPISGHATLYWYQQILGQGPKLLIQFQNNGVVDDSQLPKDRFSAERLKGVDSTLKIQPAKLEDSAVYLCASSLGRGAFLNEKLFFGSGTQLSVL.